This T cell receptor (beta chain) derives from a study of T cell changes during pregnancy in multiple sclerosis. Losses at the gene ends were 5 bases for V and 4 bases for J; bases not matched to a gene: 7. The CDR3 sequence is 15 residues long. Germline lookup yields CDR1 PRHDT and CDR2 FYEKMQ (reference sequence). Assay used: immunoSEQ multiplex PCR; TCRdb lists only in-frame clones, some missing. Here the sample spans approximately 60,000 clones, under 95% being singletons. The starting material was CD8+ T cells from peripheral blood mononuclear cells, obtained in the third trimester of pregnancy. This clonotype originated in a female donor with multiple sclerosis, enrolled in a pregnancy study. The chain recombines TRBV13 with TRBJ2-5, with TRBD1 matching over 10 bases. The CDR3 sequence: CASSRPGQGIETQYF. As DNA, the CDR3 is TGTGCCAGCAGCCGACCGGGACAGGGGATAGAGACCCAGTACTTC.